This T cell receptor beta chain was identified during a study of long-term antiretroviral therapy in people with HIV. Points from the study as a whole: Whereas controls had wider CDR3 length ranges, HIV repertoires had narrower ones.

DNA was extracted from about 1-10 million thawed cryopreserved PBMC. With 4 bases clipped from V and 3 bases from J, the junction kept 5 bases outside the gene matches. This CDR3 has 15 amino acids. The germline CDR1 and CDR2 sequences are LNHDA and SQIVND (reference sequence). Worth noting for this clone: Its target is not known.

Survey level was the resolution at which the v3.0 immunoSEQ assay ran. Sequenced by immunoSEQ multiplex PCR; TCRdb stores in-frame clones only, minus some. The sample contains around 40,000 clones, more than 75% of which appear only once. The chain carries TRBV19 and TRBJ2-3; TRBD1 aligns across 9 bases. The receptor was derived from a woman aged 45-60 years with HIV. Sequenced here: unsorted PBMCs, sampled 0.1 years before starting antiretroviral therapy. The CDR3 loop reads CASSTRTGVTDTQYF. CDR3 nucleotides: TGTGCCAGTAGTACGCGGACAGGGGTAACAGATACGCAGTATTTT.